This T cell receptor (beta chain) was captured in a study of post-analysis software for immune sequencing data. Study results and caveats: Higher frequency in patients than in controls was seen for about five TRBV segments, with TRBV5-6, TRBV5-1 and TRBV20-1 among them. For normalized Chao1 diversity, multiple sclerosis patients scored significantly lower than controls did.

Researchers reported that TCR beta cDNA libraries carried unique molecular identifiers. TCRdb re-derived calls from the PCR reads in MiXCR, one entry per CDR3 protein. The table records around 710,000 distinct CDR3 sequences, more than 45% of them present only once. Germline V gene data show CDR1 as SSHAT and CDR2 as FNYEAQ (reference sequence). CDR3 length equals 15 residues. This clonotype has a single count. Antigen: not known. Sequence at one end of the junction differs from germline and may be a read error. Sequenced input: blood. This sequence joins TRBV7-7 and TRBJ2-5, with D maybe TRBD2 (6 bases). The receptor comes from a girl between 10 and 17 years old with multiple sclerosis. The CDR3 here is CASSLALGGQETQYF. The CDR3 region has the DNA TGTGCTAGCAGCTTAGCGCTGGGGGGTCAAGAGACCCAGTACTTC.